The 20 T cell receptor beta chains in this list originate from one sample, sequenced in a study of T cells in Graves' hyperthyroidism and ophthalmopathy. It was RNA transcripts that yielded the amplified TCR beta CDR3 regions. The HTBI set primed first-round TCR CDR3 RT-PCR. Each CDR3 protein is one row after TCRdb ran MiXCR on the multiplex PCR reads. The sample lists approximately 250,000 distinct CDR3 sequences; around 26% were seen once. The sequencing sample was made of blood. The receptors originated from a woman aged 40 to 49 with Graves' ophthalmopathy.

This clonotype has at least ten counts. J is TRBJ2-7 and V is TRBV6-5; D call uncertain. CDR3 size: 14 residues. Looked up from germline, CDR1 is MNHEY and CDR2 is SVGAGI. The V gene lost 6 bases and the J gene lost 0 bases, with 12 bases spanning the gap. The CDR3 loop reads CASRTAPPSYEQYF. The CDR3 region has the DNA TGTGCCAGCAGAACGGCCCCCCCCTCCTACGAGCAGTACTTC.

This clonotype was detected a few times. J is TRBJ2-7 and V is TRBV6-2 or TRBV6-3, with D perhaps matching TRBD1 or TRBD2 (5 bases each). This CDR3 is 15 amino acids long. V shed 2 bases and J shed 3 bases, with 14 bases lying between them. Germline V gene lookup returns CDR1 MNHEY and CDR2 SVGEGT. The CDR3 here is CASSYTGTGFYEQYF. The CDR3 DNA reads TGTGCCAGCAGTTACACCGGGACGGGTTTCTACGAGCAGTACTTC.

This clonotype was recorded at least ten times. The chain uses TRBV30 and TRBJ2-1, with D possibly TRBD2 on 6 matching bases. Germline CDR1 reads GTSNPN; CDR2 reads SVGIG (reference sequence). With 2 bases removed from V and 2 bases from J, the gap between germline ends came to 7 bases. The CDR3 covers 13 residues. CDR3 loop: CAWSSSAYNEQFF. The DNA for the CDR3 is TGTGCCTGGAGTTCTAGCGCCTACAATGAGCAGTTCTTC.

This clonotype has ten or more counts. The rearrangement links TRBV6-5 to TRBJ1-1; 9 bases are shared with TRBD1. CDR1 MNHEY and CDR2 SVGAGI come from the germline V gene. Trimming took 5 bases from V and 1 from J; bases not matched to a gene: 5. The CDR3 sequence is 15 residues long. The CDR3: CASSNKQGANTEAFF. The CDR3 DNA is TGTGCCAGCAGTAATAAACAGGGGGCGAACACTGAAGCTTTCTTT.

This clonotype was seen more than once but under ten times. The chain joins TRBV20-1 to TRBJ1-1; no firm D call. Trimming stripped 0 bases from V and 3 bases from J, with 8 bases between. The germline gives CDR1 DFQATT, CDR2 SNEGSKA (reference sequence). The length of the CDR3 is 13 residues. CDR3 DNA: TGCAGTGCTAGAGATCAACGGGACACTGAAGCTTTCTTT. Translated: CSARDQRDTEAFF.

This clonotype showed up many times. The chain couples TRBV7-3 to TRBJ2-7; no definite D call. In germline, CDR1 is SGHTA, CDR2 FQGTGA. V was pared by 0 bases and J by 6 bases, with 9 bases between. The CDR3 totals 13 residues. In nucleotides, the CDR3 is TGTGCCAGCAGCTTAACCCCATCGAGCGAGCAGTACTTC. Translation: CASSLTPSSEQYF.

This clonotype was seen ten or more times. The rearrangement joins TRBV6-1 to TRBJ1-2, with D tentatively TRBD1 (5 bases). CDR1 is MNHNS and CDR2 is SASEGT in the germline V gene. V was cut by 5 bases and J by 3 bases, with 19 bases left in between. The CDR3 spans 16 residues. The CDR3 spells CASSPRDGPWDYGYTF. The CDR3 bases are TGTGCCAGCAGTCCTAGGGACGGACCCTGGGACTATGGCTACACCTTC.

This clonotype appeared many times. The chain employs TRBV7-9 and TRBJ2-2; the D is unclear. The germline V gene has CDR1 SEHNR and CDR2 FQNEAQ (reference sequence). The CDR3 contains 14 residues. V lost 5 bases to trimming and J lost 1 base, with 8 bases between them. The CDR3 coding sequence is TGTGCCAGCAGCCCCTCCAAGAACACCGGGGAGCTGTTTTTT. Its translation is CASSPSKNTGELFF.

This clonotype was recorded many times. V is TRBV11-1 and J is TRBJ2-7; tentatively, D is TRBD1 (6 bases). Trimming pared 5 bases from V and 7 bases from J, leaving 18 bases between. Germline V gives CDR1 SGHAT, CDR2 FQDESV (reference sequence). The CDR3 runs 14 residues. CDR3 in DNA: TGTGCCAGCAGCCTACACCAGGGGAGCAGGGAGCAGTACTTC. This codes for CASSLHQGSREQYF.

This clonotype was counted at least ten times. The CDR3 DNA follows: TGTGCCAGCAGTCCGACAGGGCGGAAGACCCAGTACTTC. This encodes CASSPTGRKTQYF. The chain joins TRBV28 to TRBJ2-5, with 7 nucleotides matching TRBD1. CDR3 length: 13 amino acids. V was clipped by 5 bases and J by 6 bases; unmatched bases: 6. CDR1 MDHEN and CDR2 SYDVKM come from the germline V gene.

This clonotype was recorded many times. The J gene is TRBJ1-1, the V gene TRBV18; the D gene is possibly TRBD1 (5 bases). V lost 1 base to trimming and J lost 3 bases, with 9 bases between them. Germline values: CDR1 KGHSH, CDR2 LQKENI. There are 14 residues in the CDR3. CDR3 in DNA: TGTGCCAGCTCACCACAGGGGATAGACACTGAAGCTTTCTTT. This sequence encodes CASSPQGIDTEAFF.

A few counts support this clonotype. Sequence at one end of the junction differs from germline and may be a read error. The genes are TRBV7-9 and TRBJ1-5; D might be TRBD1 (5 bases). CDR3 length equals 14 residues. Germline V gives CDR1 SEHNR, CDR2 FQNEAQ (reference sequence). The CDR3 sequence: CASSSVAQGQPQPF. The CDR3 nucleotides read TGTGCCAGCAGCTCAGTCGCCCAGGGTCAGCCCCAGCCTTTT.

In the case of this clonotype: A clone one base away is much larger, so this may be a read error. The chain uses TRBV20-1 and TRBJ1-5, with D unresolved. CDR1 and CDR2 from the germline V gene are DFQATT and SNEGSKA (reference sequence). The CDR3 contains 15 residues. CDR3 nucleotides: TGCAGTGCTAGTGCTAGAACGGATAGCAATCAGCCCCGGCATTTT. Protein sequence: CSASARTDSNQPRHF.

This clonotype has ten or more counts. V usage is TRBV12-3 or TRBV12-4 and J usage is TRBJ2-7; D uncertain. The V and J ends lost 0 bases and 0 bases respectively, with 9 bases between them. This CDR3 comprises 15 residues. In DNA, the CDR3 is TGTGCCAGCAGTTTAGCACTTGCACACTCCTACGAGCAGTACTTC. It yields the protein CASSLALAHSYEQYF.

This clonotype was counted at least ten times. CDR3 region: CASSAPGAGNTGELFF. The CDR3 bases are TGTGCCAGCAGCGCCCCGGGGGCCGGAAACACCGGGGAGCTGTTTTTT. The J gene is TRBJ2-2, the V gene TRBV9, with D perhaps assigned TRBD1 or TRBD2 (6 bases each). With 3 bases removed from V and 2 bases from J, the gap between germline ends came to 14 bases. This CDR3 is 16 amino acids long. Germline CDR1 is SGDLS and CDR2 is YYNGEE. The whole variable domain, filled in from reference TRBV9 and TRBJ2-2, reads DSGVTQTPKHLITATGQRVTLRCSPRSGDLSVYWYQQSLDQGLQFLIQYYNGEERAKGNILERFSAQQFPDLHSELNLSSLELGDSALYFCASSAPGAGNTGELFFGEGSRLTVL.

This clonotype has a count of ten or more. The CDR3 coding sequence is TGTGCCAGTAGTTTCAGGAACTATCGTTATGGAGGGGAAGTGGCGAAATATGGCTACACCTTC. It translates to CASSFRNYRYGGEVAKYGYTF. V and J are TRBV19 and TRBJ1-2, with D perhaps matching TRBD1 (5 bases). The CDR3 spans 21 residues. Trimming removed 5 bases at V and 5 bases at J, with 36 bases between. Germline-derived CDR1 and CDR2 are LNHDA and SQIVND (reference sequence). Full variable domain (rest looked up from reference TRBV19 and TRBJ1-2): DGGITQSPKYLFRKEGQNVTLSCEQNLNHDAMYWYRQDPGQGLRLIYYSQIVNDFQKGDIAEGYSVSREKKESFPLTVTSAQKNPTAFYLCASSFRNYRYGGEVAKYGYTFGSGTRLTVV.

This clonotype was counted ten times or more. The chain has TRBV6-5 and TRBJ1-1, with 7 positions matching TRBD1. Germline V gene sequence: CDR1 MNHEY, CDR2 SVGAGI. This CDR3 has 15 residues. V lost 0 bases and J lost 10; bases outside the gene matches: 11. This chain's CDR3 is CASSYSGGGYRGAFF. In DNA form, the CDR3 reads TGTGCCAGCAGTTACTCCGGAGGGGGCTATAGGGGAGCTTTCTTT.

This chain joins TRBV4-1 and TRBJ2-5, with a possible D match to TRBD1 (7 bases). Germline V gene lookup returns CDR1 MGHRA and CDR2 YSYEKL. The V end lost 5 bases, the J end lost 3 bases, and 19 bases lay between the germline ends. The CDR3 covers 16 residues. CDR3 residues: CASSYQAGGSEETQYF. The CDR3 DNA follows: TGCGCCAGCAGCTACCAAGCAGGGGGGTCAGAAGAGACCCAGTACTTC.

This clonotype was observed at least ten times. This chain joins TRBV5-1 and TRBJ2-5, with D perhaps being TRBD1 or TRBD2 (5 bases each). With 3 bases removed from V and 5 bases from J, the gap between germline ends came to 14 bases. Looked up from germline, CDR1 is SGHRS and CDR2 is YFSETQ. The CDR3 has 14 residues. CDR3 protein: CASSWPGTEETQYF. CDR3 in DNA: TGCGCCAGCAGCTGGCCCGGGACGGAGGAGACCCAGTACTTC.

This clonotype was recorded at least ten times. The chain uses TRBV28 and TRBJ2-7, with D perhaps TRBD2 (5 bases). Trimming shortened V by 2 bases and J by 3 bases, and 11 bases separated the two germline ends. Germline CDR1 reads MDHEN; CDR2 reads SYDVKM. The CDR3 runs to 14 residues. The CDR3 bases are TGTGCCAGCAGTTTAGAAAGGAGGTACTACGAGCAGTACTTC. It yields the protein CASSLERRYYEQYF. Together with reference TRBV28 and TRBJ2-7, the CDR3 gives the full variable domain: DVKVTQSSRYLVKRTGEKVFLECVQDMDHENMFWYRQDPGLGLRLIYFSYDVKMKEKGDIPEGYSVSREKKERFSLILESASTNQTSMYLCASSLERRYYEQYFGPGTRLTVT.